Each of the 2 T cell receptor beta chains below was sequenced from the same sample in a study of regulatory dendritic cells for organ transplantation. Profiled with immunoSEQ multiplex PCR; TCRdb holds only in-frame clones, not every one. The sample holds some 35,000 clones, 85% to 90% seen once. Source material: naive CD4+ T cells from blood. Subset: CD45RA+ naive T cells. Receptors were obtained from a human donor in good health.

The chain couples TRBV10-3 to TRBJ1-1; D call uncertain. CDR1 and CDR2 from the germline V gene are ENHRY and SYGVKD. Trimming pared 7 bases from V and 0 bases from J, leaving 9 bases between. The CDR3 covers 13 residues. The CDR3 here is CAITDEVNTEAFF. The CDR3 nucleotides read TGTGCCATCACCGATGAGGTGAACACTGAAGCTTTCTTT.

This sequence joins TRBV7-6 and TRBJ2-5; 7 bases fit TRBD2. V dropped 1 base and J dropped 3; count of bases not matched to a gene: 2. CDR3 length equals 14 residues. The germline CDR1 and CDR2 sequences are SGHVS and FNYEAQ. The CDR3 loop is CASSLGLAEETQYF. The DNA for the CDR3 is TGTGCCAGCAGCTTAGGGCTAGCGGAAGAGACCCAGTACTTC.